Sequencing of this TCR beta chain was carried out in a study of cytomegalovirus exposure and HLA in healthy donors. About the research overall: Among 398 genotyped donors, approximately 80% fell in the Caucasian-associated ancestry cluster.

Donors showed nominal health when sampled, although they likely had unrecorded immune exposures. V was clipped by 3 bases and J by 8 bases, with 14 bases between them. This CDR3 spans 14 amino acids. Germline V gene sequence: CDR1 LNHNV, CDR2 YYDKDF (reference sequence). Primers: 60 Vbeta forward and 13 Jbeta reverse. Measured with immunoSEQ multiplex PCR; TCRdb has only the in-frame clones, and not every one. The sample includes over 130,000 clones, around 85% of them seen just once. The TCR was taken from a female donor in good health and CMV-seronegative. This chain uses TRBV15 with TRBJ2-1; D possibly corresponds to TRBD2 (5 bases). The sequenced sample was PBMCs. CDR3 in DNA: TGTGCCACCAGCAGGGACTCCCCCCCCGATGAGCAGTTCTTC. Its translation: CATSRDSPPDEQFF.